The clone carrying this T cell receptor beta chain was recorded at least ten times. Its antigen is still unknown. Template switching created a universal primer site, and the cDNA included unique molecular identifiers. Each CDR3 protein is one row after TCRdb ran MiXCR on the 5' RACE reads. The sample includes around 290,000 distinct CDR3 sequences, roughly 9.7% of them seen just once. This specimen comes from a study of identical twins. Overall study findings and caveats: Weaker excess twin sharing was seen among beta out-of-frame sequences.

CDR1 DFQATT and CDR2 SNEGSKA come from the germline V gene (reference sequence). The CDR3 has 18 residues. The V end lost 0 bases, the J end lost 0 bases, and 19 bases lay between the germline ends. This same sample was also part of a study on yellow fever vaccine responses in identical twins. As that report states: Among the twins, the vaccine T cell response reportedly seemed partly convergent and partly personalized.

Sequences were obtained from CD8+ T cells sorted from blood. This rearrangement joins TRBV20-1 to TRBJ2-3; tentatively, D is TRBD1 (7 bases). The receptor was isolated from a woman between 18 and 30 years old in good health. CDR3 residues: CSARDWVGGGPSTDTQYF. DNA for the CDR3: TGCAGTGCTAGAGATTGGGTAGGAGGGGGCCCTAGCACAGATACGCAGTATTTT.